These 25 T cell receptor beta chains share one sample of origin, sequenced in a study of cytomegalovirus exposure and HLA in healthy donors. The PCR contained 60 Vbeta and 13 Jbeta primers. Method: immunoSEQ multiplex PCR; TCRdb's copy keeps in-frame clones and lacks some. The profile covers approximately 180,000 clones, with around 80% appearing a single time and about 1.7% taken by the ten largest. The sequenced sample consisted of PBMCs. The receptor source for this set is a man aged 18 to 29 in good health and CMV-seronegative.

This chain connects TRBV6-5 to TRBJ1-6; 7 nucleotides match TRBD1. J gave up 5 bases and V 2 bases, and 6 bases lay outside the gene matches. CDR1 and CDR2 (germline): MNHEY, SVGAGI. CDR3 length: 16 residues. This CDR3 reads CASSYRGQPNNSPLHF. The DNA of the CDR3 is TGTGCCAGCAGTTACCGGGGACAGCCAAATAATTCACCCCTCCACTTT.

This chain uses TRBV23-1 with TRBJ2-3; maybe TRBD1 (6 bases). TRBV23-1 is noted as an ORF with a role that remains uncertain. This CDR3 region has 16 residues. V was shortened by 8 bases and J by 6 bases, with 24 bases between the two germline ends. The CDR3 here is CASFPSGQPALDTQYF. The CDR3 nucleotides are TGCGCCAGCTTCCCCTCAGGACAGCCGGCCCTCGATACGCAGTATTTT.

This chain links TRBV9 with TRBJ1-5; 7 bases are a match to TRBD1. Germline trimming cut 3 bases from V and 6 bases from J; bases unmatched to any gene: 6. Germline CDR1 reads SGDLS; CDR2 reads YYNGEE. The CDR3 has 14 residues. In nucleotides, the CDR3 is TGTGCCAGCAGCGCTGGACAGGAGAGTCAGCCCCAGCATTTT. As protein: CASSAGQESQPQHF.

In this sample, this clone turned up a few times. Different DNA sequences within this sample yield the same CDR3. The J gene is TRBJ2-3, the V gene TRBV9, with D tentatively TRBD2 (5 bases). The CDR3 spans 15 residues. With 0 bases removed from V and 0 bases from J, the gap between germline ends came to 8 bases. CDR1 is SGDLS and CDR2 is YYNGEE in the germline V gene. The CDR3 DNA is TGTGCCAGCAGCGTAGTTGCGGGTAGCACAGATACGCAGTATTTT. It translates to CASSVVAGSTDTQYF.

This clone turned up a few times. The chain uses TRBV9 and TRBJ2-7; 11 nucleotides align to TRBD2. The CDR3 runs 17 residues. Germline V gene sequence: CDR1 SGDLS, CDR2 YYNGEE. V shed 0 bases, J shed 6 bases, and the junction held 11 bases outside the gene matches. DNA of the CDR3: TGTGCCAGCAGCGTAGCCGCTAGCGGGAGGCAAAAAGGCGAGCAGTACTTC. Protein product: CASSVAASGRQKGEQYF.

J is TRBJ2-4 and V is TRBV5-1, with 9 bases identical to TRBD2. Germline CDR1 and CDR2: SGHRS and YFSETQ. CDR3 size: 13 residues. V trimming: 4 bases; J trimming: 6 bases; junction bases outside the gene matches: 2. The CDR3 is CASSGAGGNIQYF. The DNA of the CDR3 is TGCGCCAGCAGCGGAGCGGGGGGAAACATTCAGTACTTC. The whole variable domain, filled in from reference TRBV5-1 and TRBJ2-4, reads KAGVTQTPRYLIKTRGQQVTLSCSPISGHRSVSWYQQTPGQGLQFLFEYFSETQRNKGNFPGRFSGRQFSNSRSEMNVSTLELGDSALYLCASSGAGGNIQYFGAGTRLSVL.

The chain carries TRBV29-1 and TRBJ2-2; 8 bases are shared with TRBD1. V dropped 7 bases and J dropped 3; count of bases not matched to a gene: 7. The CDR3 covers 14 residues. Per the germline V gene, CDR1 is SQVTM and CDR2 is ANQGSEA. The CDR3 loop reads CSAYRGVDTGELFF. Written as DNA, the CDR3 is TGCAGCGCGTACAGGGGGGTAGACACCGGGGAGCTGTTTTTT.

The chain has TRBV7-2 and TRBJ1-2, with 7 bases identical to TRBD1. The CDR3 has 15 amino acids. Germline CDR1 SGHTA, CDR2 FQGNSA. V dropped 2 bases and J dropped 2; count of bases not matched to a gene: 5. For the CDR3, the DNA is TGTGCCAGCAGCTTATACCCGACAGGGAACTATGGCTACACCTTC. This translates into CASSLYPTGNYGYTF.

V gene TRBV5-4 combines with J gene TRBJ2-1; 11 bases map to TRBD2. Germline V gives CDR1 SGHNT, CDR2 YYREEE (reference sequence). Trimming at V came to 4 bases and at J to 3 bases, leaving 3 bases not matched to a gene. CDR3 size: 15 residues. CDR3 DNA sequence: TGTGCCAGCAGCATTAGCGGGAGGGGCTACAATGAGCAGTTCTTC. This translates into CASSISGRGYNEQFF.

The gene calls are TRBV5-4 and TRBJ1-2, with D possibly TRBD1 on 6 matching bases. Germline CDR1 is SGHNT and CDR2 is YYREEE (reference sequence). The CDR3 is 14 amino acids. Trimming shortened V by 0 bases and J by 8 bases, and 14 bases separated the two germline ends. The CDR3 DNA reads as TGTGCCAGCAGCTTGGTACAGGGTGGTAGGGGCTACACCTTC. It translates to CASSLVQGGRGYTF.

For the CDR3, the DNA is TGTGCCAGCAGCCGACAGACAGCAACTAATGAAAAACTGTTTTTT. Amino acids: CASSRQTATNEKLFF. This chain uses TRBV7-2 with TRBJ1-4; a weak D match, TRBD1 (5 bases). Trimming shortened V by 5 bases and J by 0 bases, and 10 bases separated the two germline ends. The CDR3 consists of 15 residues. The germline V gene has CDR1 SGHTA and CDR2 FQGNSA.

V gene TRBV28 combines with J gene TRBJ1-2; D not certain. Germline CDR1 reads MDHEN; CDR2 reads SYDVKM. This CDR3 is 15 amino acids long. Trimming took 6 bases from V and 0 from J, leaving 14 bases between them. Written as DNA, the CDR3 is TGTGCCAGCAGGCTTAGCTCCGGGGCTAACTATGGCTACACCTTC. Protein: CASRLSSGANYGYTF.

This rearrangement joins TRBV6-5 to TRBJ2-2; D remains ambiguous. Germline V lookup: CDR1 MNHEY, CDR2 SVGAGI. The CDR3 runs 15 residues. The V end lost 0 bases, the J end lost 7 bases, and 12 bases lay between the germline ends. The CDR3 DNA follows: TGTGCCAGCAGTTACTCGATCCGGGTTGGCGGGGAGCTGTTTTTT. Its translation: CASSYSIRVGGELFF.

The chain couples TRBV9 to TRBJ1-5, with 11 bases matching TRBD1. V shed 2 bases, J shed 5 bases, and the junction held 0 bases outside the gene matches. The CDR3 consists of 14 residues. Germline V gene sequence: CDR1 SGDLS, CDR2 YYNGEE. CDR3 loop: CASSVGQGDQPQHF. CDR3 nucleotide sequence: TGTGCCAGCAGCGTGGGACAGGGGGATCAGCCCCAGCATTTT.

The chain joins TRBV29-1 to TRBJ1-1; no firm D call. The V and J ends lost 3 bases and 4 bases respectively, with 9 bases between them. This CDR3 is built from 12 residues. From germline, CDR1 is SQVTM and CDR2 ANQGSEA. The CDR3 reads CSVERLSTEAFF. The CDR3 DNA reads TGCAGCGTTGAGAGACTGAGCACTGAAGCTTTCTTT.

This clone was seen a handful of times. The chain's CDR3 is CASSPRDRGGNTIYF. CDR3 DNA: TGTGCCAGCTCACCAAGGGACAGGGGTGGAAACACCATATATTTT. V usage is TRBV18 and J usage is TRBJ1-3, with TRBD1 matching 10 bases. This CDR3 is built from 15 residues. The germline V gene encodes CDR1 KGHSH and CDR2 LQKENI. Losses at the gene ends were 2 bases for V and 3 bases for J; bases not matched to a gene: 1.

The chain links TRBV7-9 to TRBJ2-3, with 9 positions matching TRBD2. CDR3 length: 18 residues. J was trimmed by 4 bases and V by 5 bases; bases with no gene match: 16. Germline V gene lookup returns CDR1 SEHNR and CDR2 FQNEAQ (reference sequence). CDR3 amino acids: CASSPPRRLAGGSDTQYF. The CDR3 coding sequence is TGTGCCAGCAGCCCCCCCCGGAGATTGGCGGGGGGGTCAGATACGCAGTATTTT.

This chain joins TRBV13 and TRBJ1-1, with TRBD1 matching over 7 bases. Germline V lookup: CDR1 PRHDT, CDR2 FYEKMQ (reference sequence). J gave up 1 base and V 5 bases, and 4 bases lay outside the gene matches. The CDR3 is 14 amino acids. The CDR3 here is CASSPWDRNTEAFF. The DNA of the CDR3 is TGTGCCAGCAGCCCCTGGGACAGGAACACTGAAGCTTTCTTT. The full variable domain, completed using reference TRBV13 and TRBJ1-1, is AAGVIQSPRHLIKEKRETATLKCYPIPRHDTVYWYQQGPGQDPQFLISFYEKMQSDKGSIPDRFSAQQFSDYHSELNMSSLELGDSALYFCASSPWDRNTEAFFGQGTRLTVV.

The chain joins TRBV19 to TRBJ2-7, with a tentative D call TRBD2 (5 bases). Trimming cost V 3 bases and J 2 bases, with 14 bases left between them. The V gene's germline CDR1 is LNHDA and CDR2 SQIVND (reference sequence). The CDR3 has 15 amino acids. This CDR3 reads CASSIRPGLTYEQYF. DNA of the CDR3: TGTGCCAGTAGTATTCGCCCGGGGTTAACCTACGAGCAGTACTTC. Variable domain in full (rest from reference TRBV19 and TRBJ2-7): DGGITQSPKYLFRKEGQNVTLSCEQNLNHDAMYWYRQDPGQGLRLIYYSQIVNDFQKGDIAEGYSVSREKKESFPLTVTSAQKNPTAFYLCASSIRPGLTYEQYFGPGTRLTVT.

V gene TRBV19 combines with J gene TRBJ1-1, with a weak D call TRBD1 (6 bases). This CDR3 is built from 17 residues. Germline-derived CDR1 and CDR2 are LNHDA and SQIVND (reference sequence). Trimming took 5 bases from V and 0 from J, leaving 19 bases between them. The CDR3, as DNA: TGTGCCAGTAGTCCCCGACTCGGGCAGGGGATGAACACTGAAGCTTTCTTT. It translates to CASSPRLGQGMNTEAFF.

J is TRBJ2-2 and V is TRBV13; D call uncertain. Between the trimmed V and J ends, which lost 1 base and 0 bases, there was a span of 9 bases. This CDR3 has 16 amino acids. Germline CDR1 reads PRHDT; CDR2 reads FYEKMQ (reference sequence). Written as DNA, the CDR3 is TGTGCCAGCAGCTTAGCCAGTGTGGCGAACACCGGGGAGCTGTTTTTT. It translates to CASSLASVANTGELFF.

This clone was detected once. The chain combines TRBV4-3 with TRBJ2-1; TRBD2 matches 14 bases. This CDR3 contains 16 residues. J was trimmed by 5 bases and V by 1 base; bases with no gene match: 1. Germline V gene data show CDR1 as LGHNA and CDR2 as YSLEER. The CDR3 DNA reads TGCGCCAGCAGCCAAGTGGGACTAGCGGGGGACAATGAGCAGTTCTTC. Translating gives CASSQVGLAGDNEQFF.

This clone appeared once. This chain joins TRBV5-4 and TRBJ2-1; TRBD2 matches at 11 bases. The CDR3 consists of 14 residues. CDR1 and CDR2 from the germline V gene are SGHNT and YYREEE (reference sequence). Trimming at V came to 4 bases and at J to 8 bases, leaving 5 bases not matched to a gene. The CDR3 is CASSILAGVHEQFF. The CDR3 nucleotides are TGTGCCAGCAGCATACTAGCGGGAGTGCATGAGCAGTTCTTC.

The J gene is TRBJ2-5, the V gene TRBV18; perhaps TRBD2 as D (5 bases). The V gene's germline CDR1 is KGHSH and CDR2 LQKENI. The CDR3 consists of 15 residues. V gave up 2 bases and J gave up 3 bases, with 13 bases separating them. The chain's CDR3 is CASSPNSDGKETQYF. CDR3 nucleotides: TGTGCCAGCTCACCAAATTCCGACGGGAAAGAGACCCAGTACTTC.

The V gene is TRBV7-6, the J gene TRBJ1-1, with TRBD1 matching 8 bases. J gave up 4 bases and V 5 bases, and 9 bases lay outside the gene matches. The CDR3 covers 15 residues. The germline gives CDR1 SGHVS, CDR2 FNYEAQ. CDR3: CASSPQGGSSTEAFF. The CDR3 nucleotides read TGTGCCAGCAGCCCACAGGGGGGGAGTAGCACTGAAGCTTTCTTT.